This T cell receptor (beta chain) was retrieved from a study of cytomegalovirus exposure and HLA in healthy donors. Study results and caveats: Some TCR beta chains (roughly 150 of them) were listed as cytomegalovirus-associated. Despite most TCR sequences being rare, some public TCRs occurred in many donors.

Profiling relied on immunoSEQ multiplex PCR, and the TCRdb table lists in-frame clones only, not all of them. The top ten clones hold roughly 3% of a sample with fewer than 200,000 clones, approximately 86% of them seen once. V shed 4 bases and J shed 4 bases, with 7 bases lying between them. The germline CDR1 and CDR2 sequences are SGHTA and FQGNSA. This CDR3 spans 13 amino acids. Details on this clone: Antigen specificity is unknown.

This clonotype originated in a young man in good health and CMV-seropositive. J is TRBJ2-2 and V is TRBV7-2; no definite D call. The sample taken for sequencing was PBMCs. DNA for the CDR3: TGTGCCAGCAGCTCGCAGATCACCGGGGAGCTGTTTTTT. Protein: CASSSQITGELFF.